The clone carrying this T cell receptor (beta chain) was picked up a small number of times. The antigen remains undetermined. The data are from a study of beta chain features in type 1 diabetes. The investigators reverse transcribed all of the isolated RNA, so they sequenced expressed TCRB transcripts. This table comes from immunoSEQ multiplex PCR, and its TCRdb copy is limited to in-frame clones, with some not included. The repertoire holds around 280,000 clones, with 14% to 15% as singletons. Purity of each sorted population was above 95%. Points from the study as a whole: Patients with type 1 diabetes carried fewer insertions and had more deletions at their VDJ junctions. The question left open here concerned HLA type influencing TCRB rearrangement. PCR, the amplification step, might favor shorter templates, equally in patients and controls. For Type 1 diabetes patients, all four CD4+ subsets carried TCRB CDR3s that were moderately but significantly shorter.

This sequence originates from a man between 18 and 29 years old with type 1 diabetes. The sequenced material came from naive CD4+ T cells from blood.

CDR3 nucleotide sequence: TGTGCCAGCAGTCGTCTATCTTACAATGAGCAGTTCTTC. Translating gives CASSRLSYNEQFF. The rearrangement joins TRBV6-6 to TRBJ2-1; D unclear. CDR3 length: 13 amino acids. CDR1 MNHNY and CDR2 SVGAGI come from the germline V gene (reference sequence). Trimming pared 5 bases from V and 4 bases from J, leaving 9 bases between.